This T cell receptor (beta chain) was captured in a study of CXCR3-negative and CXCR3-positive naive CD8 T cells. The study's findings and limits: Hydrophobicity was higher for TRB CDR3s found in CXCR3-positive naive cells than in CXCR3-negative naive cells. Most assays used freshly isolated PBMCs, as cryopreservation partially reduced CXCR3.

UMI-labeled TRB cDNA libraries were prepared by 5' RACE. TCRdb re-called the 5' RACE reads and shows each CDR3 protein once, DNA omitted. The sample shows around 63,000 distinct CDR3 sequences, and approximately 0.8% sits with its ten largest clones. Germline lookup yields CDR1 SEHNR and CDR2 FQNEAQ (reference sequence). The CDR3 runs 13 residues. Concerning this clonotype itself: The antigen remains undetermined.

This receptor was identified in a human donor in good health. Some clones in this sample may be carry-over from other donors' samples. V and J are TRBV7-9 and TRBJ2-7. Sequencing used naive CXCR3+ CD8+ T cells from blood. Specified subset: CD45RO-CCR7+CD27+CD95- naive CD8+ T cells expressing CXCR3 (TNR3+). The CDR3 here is CASSLLETYEQYF.